The T cell receptor (beta chain) under discussion was sequenced for a study of metastatic and nonmetastatic thyroid tumors. Study information: Repertoires of blood and of tissue (tumor or nodule) from malignant and benign thyroid patients were compared.

On this clone itself: What it binds is not known.

General study points: Across blood and tumor, TCR beta diversity in malignant thyroid tumors was reportedly significantly higher than in benign nodules.

The V and J ends lost 6 bases and 2 bases respectively, with 5 bases between them. This CDR3 has 12 amino acids. The V gene's germline CDR1 is MNHNS and CDR2 SASEGT. All patients were untreated before thyroid surgery. In the study's own analysis: Built for papillary thyroid cancer, a distant-metastasis classifier drew on CDR3 differences across clinicopathological groups. MiXCR re-clonotyped the PCR reads for TCRdb. The authors' filters were not applied to this entry. The sample has about 12,000 clones, roughly a third seen once; the top ten hold 10% to 15%. The rearrangement joins TRBV6-1 to TRBJ2-1; D not certain. This TCR was sampled from a female donor with papillary thyroid cancer or a benign thyroid nodule (not recorded which). Some clones in this sample may be carry-over from other donors' samples. The material sequenced was tumor tissue. The CDR3 nucleotides read TGTGCCAGCAGGGGCACCTACAATGAGCAGTTCTTC. Translating it yields CASRGTYNEQFF.